The T cell receptor beta chain under discussion was sequenced for a study of shared clonotypes between healthy human individuals. Looking at the study overall: A few men and a couple of women, aged 18 to 49, were donors. For every donor, three CD4 naive, three CD4 memory, two CD8 naive and one CD8 memory plates were used.

With regard to this clone: The antigen remains undetermined.

There are 14 residues in the CDR3. CDR1 is MNHNS and CDR2 is SASEGT in the germline V gene. V lost 5 bases and J lost 8; bases outside the gene matches: 8. Study results and caveats: The generation probabilities recorded for non-shared clonotypes fell below those of clonotypes shared by all four donors.

The DNA input per sorted-subset replicate PCR was approximately 210 ng, corresponding to roughly 31,000 T cell genomes. TCRdb's table, derived via immunoSEQ multiplex PCR, lists solely in-frame clones and lacks some. The repertoire holds about 2.4 million clones, with approximately 93% as singletons. This chain joins TRBV6-1 and TRBJ1-4; TRBD1 agrees at 7 bases. This TCR derives from a man aged 18 to 29 in good health. Some clones in this sample may be carry-over from other donors' samples. The sample consisted of naive CD4+ T cells from PBMCs. The sample's subset: CD45RA+ positively selected. The DNA of the CDR3 is TGTGCCAGCAGTCCCGGGACAGCCATAGAAAAACTGTTTTTT. This gives the protein CASSPGTAIEKLFF.